This T cell receptor beta chain was retrieved from a study of human T cells and chemical hapten exposure. As for the study in general: An area of 2 cm by 2 cm on upper inner arm skin received 2% DPC for sensitization. Study-level points and caveats: The formation of large CDR3 similarity clusters by expanded TCRs significantly exceeded that of controls.

Described time point: patch test 1, 2 weeks after DPC sensitization. Stated treatment: therapeutic diphenylcyclopropenone sensitization with weekly scalp DPC. TCRdb fed the RACE reads into MiXCR, producing one record per CDR3 protein. The sample records 300,000 to 400,000 distinct CDR3 sequences, around 6.9% being singletons. For this clonotype: Antigen specificity is unknown.

The source was whole blood, collected in connection with sensitization to the hapten diphenylcyclopropenone (DPC). This sequence was found in a woman between 18 and 29 years old with alopecia areata. Some clones in this sample may be carry-over from other donors' samples.

The CDR3: CASSQGVSTDTQYF. In nucleotides, the CDR3 is TGCGCCAGCAGCCAGGGGGTGAGCACAGATACGCAGTATTTT. The chain joins TRBV5-1 to TRBJ2-3, with 7 positions matching TRBD1. Losses at the gene ends were 4 bases for V and 0 bases for J; bases not matched to a gene: 2. This CDR3 has 14 residues. The germline V gene has CDR1 SGHRS and CDR2 YFSETQ.